The clone carrying this TCR beta chain was counted between two and nine times. The antigen is undetermined. Germline CDR1 is SGHDN and CDR2 is FVKESK. Deletions cut 4 bases from V and 7 bases from J, with 13 bases between. The CDR3 has 13 residues. The data are from a study of vaccination effects on CD4 cells after COVID-19. Study-wide background: As their vaccination, participants received two doses of either BNT162b2 or mRNA-1273. General observations from the study: Clones from infection and from vaccination both contracted markedly late after vaccination.

The method was immunoSEQ multiplex PCR; TCRdb's version includes in-frame clones alone and lacks a portion of them. The repertoire holds roughly 35,000 clones, with around three quarters as singletons. Peptide-pool stimulation followed by sequencing identified expanded antigen-specific CD4+ clonotypes in the ViraFEST assay. When around 10 days of culture had elapsed, CD4+ T cells were isolated. Prior SARS-CoV-2 infection was absent in the vaccine recipients, as shown by negative nucleocapsid antibodies. Wells containing over 1.5 million PBMC each were cultured with around 9.1 IU/ml IL-2 and 7.5 to 10 ug/ml peptides.

The J gene is TRBJ1-1, the V gene TRBV14; D possibly corresponds to TRBD1 (5 bases). This TCR was recovered from a human donor who received a COVID-19 vaccine. Sample: CD4+ T cells from PBMCs cultured with HCoV-OC43 spike peptides, taken before COVID-19 vaccination. Stated subset: HCoV-OC43 spike overlapping peptide pool stimulation. The CDR3 is CASSRFDQGEAFF. CDR3 coding DNA: TGTGCCAGCAGCCGTTTCGACCAGGGTGAAGCTTTCTTT.